What follows are 2 T cell receptor beta chains derived from one specimen sequenced in a study of PD-L1 blockade in urothelial cancer. Regarding time point: peripheral blood 6 weeks after treatment start. The protocol was immunoSEQ multiplex PCR, while the TCRdb copy is restricted to in-frame clones and leaves out a portion. The profile shows some 120,000 clones, around 93% of them singletons. This specimen was PBMCs, taken around atezolizumab (anti-PD-L1) treatment. Receptors originate from a man between 60 and 70 years old with urothelial cancer.

This chain connects TRBV7-8 to TRBJ2-5; the match to TRBD2 covers 10 bases. CDR3 length: 14 residues. Germline values: CDR1 SGHVS, CDR2 FQNEAQ. With V trimmed by 5 bases and J by 7 bases, 7 bases remained unmatched. The CDR3, as DNA: TGTGCCAGCAGCACCGGGACTAGCGTCGGGACCCAGTACTTC. It translates to CASSTGTSVGTQYF.

The chain has TRBV6-5 and TRBJ2-5, with 8 bases matching TRBD1. CDR3 length equals 14 residues. CDR1 is MNHEY and CDR2 is SVGAGI in the germline V gene. J lost 6 bases, V lost 3 bases, and 6 bases had no gene match. The CDR3 loop is CASSYAGGAKTQYF. Here the CDR3 DNA reads TGTGCCAGCAGTTATGCAGGGGGCGCCAAGACCCAGTACTTC.